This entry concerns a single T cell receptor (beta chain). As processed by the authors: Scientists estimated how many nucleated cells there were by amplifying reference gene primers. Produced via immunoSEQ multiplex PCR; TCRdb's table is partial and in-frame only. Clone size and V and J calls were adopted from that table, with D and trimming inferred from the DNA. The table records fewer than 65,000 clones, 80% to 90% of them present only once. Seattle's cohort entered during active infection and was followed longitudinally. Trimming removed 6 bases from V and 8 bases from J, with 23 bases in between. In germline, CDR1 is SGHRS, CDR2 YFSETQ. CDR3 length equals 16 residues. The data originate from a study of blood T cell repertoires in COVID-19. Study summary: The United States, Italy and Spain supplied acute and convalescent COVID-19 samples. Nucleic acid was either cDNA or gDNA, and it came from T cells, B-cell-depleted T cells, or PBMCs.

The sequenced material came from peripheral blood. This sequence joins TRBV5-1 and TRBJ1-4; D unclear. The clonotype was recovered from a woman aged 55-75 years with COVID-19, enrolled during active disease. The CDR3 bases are TGCGCCAGCACCAGTTCGGGAATCGGCGCGGTAGAAAAACTGTTTTTT. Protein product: CASTSSGIGAVEKLFF. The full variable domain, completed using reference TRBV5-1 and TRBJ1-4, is KAGVTQTPRYLIKTRGQQVTLSCSPISGHRSVSWYQQTPGQGLQFLFEYFSETQRNKGNFPGRFSGRQFSNSRSEMNVSTLELGDSALYLCASTSSGIGAVEKLFFGSGTQLSVL.